This T cell receptor (beta chain) is drawn from a study of T cell clones after liver transplantation (dated by TCRdb to 2018 to 2020). Background for the entire study: Samples were obtained from ITN030ST, a randomized trial in which withdrawal of immunosuppression was attempted within 2 years of liver transplantation. As an antigen-independent comparator for the donor-reactive sequences, third party-reactive TCRbeta sequences from pre-transplant MLRs were identified as well. Three of the eight recipients were HCV-positive; the others were transplanted for non-autoimmune, non-viral indications. Tolerance was defined as complete immunosuppression withdrawal for at least one year with no rise in liver enzymes beyond twice the upper limit of normal. Of the 8 liver transplant recipients making up the studied cohort, 3 were classified as tolerant and 5 as non-tolerant. Donor-reactive T cell clones were identified by TCRbeta sequencing following a pre-transplant mixed lymphocyte reaction and were subsequently tracked in post-transplant blood. No induction therapy was given to the subjects, and standard immunosuppression was administered until randomization at 12-24 months post-transplant. Blood samples were collected pre-transplant, pre-randomization before withdrawal, and post-randomization after either complete withdrawal or failed withdrawal.

Turning to this clone: The clone's antigen remains unknown. Base qualities are not recorded, but no much larger clone differs from it by a single base.

Unstimulated PBMCs, after thawing, were stained for CD3, CD4 and CD8 and then FACS-sorted into CD3+CD4+ and CD3+CD8+ populations. Each of the 8 studied subjects was randomized to immunosuppression withdrawal. Genomic DNA was isolated with the Qiagen DNeasy Blood and Tissue Kit. High-throughput TCRbeta CDR3 sequencing of frozen genomic DNA was performed by immunoSEQ, including PCR amplification, mapping, bias correction and internal controls. The study's processing was this. Only productive rearrangements were retained, with each unique TCRbeta sequence defined by its CDR3 nucleotide sequence together with its V and J gene. For classification of a sequence as donor-reactive, at least 5-fold expansion in CFSE-low cells relative to unstimulated pre-transplant cells and a frequency of at least 0.01% were required. Minimum frequency thresholds were set for each subject based on the unstimulated sample with the lowest template count, ensuring at least 90% detection power. Jensen-Shannon divergence between the top 1000 TCRbeta sequences post- versus pre-transplant served as the measure of repertoire turnover. Changes in detection of donor-reactive sequences were assessed with two-sided Fisher's exact tests. TCRdb provides this immuneACCESS table in a form limited to in-frame rearrangements. Some clones are lacking; in checked studies, under half of them reflect an unresolved V gene, and why the rest are absent is not known. D and trimming were read from the DNA, whereas the V and J calls and clone size are those reported in that table. In this sample the table shows more than 15,000 clones, around 84% of which occur a single time. Clones ranked in the top ten supply about a third of the sample.

What the study reported, not specific to this receptor: The decline in donor-reactive sequences exceeded the decline in third party-reactive sequences, suggesting partial antigen-specific deletion that was unrelated to withdrawal success. A significant post-transplant decrease in circulating donor-reactive CD4 TCRbeta sequences was observed in most of the 8 subjects, irrespective of tolerance or HCV status. After accounting for repertoire turnover, donor-reactive detection was significantly reduced in 7 of 8 subjects for CD4 and 8 of 8 for CD8. Because allograft tissue specimens were not available, migration of donor-reactive T cells into the graft, rather than deletion, may have occurred. Low numbers of available donor cells limited the measurable donor-reactive repertoire in a couple of subjects. Conclusions were preliminary, limited by small, heterogeneous patient numbers and non-standardized post-transplant time points.

The CDR3 runs 16 amino acids, cysteine and phenylalanine included. Solely the CDR3 DNA is kept, with 48 bases framed from the first base. The V end gives up 2 bases and the J end 0 bases, leaving 6 bases in the junction not matched to a gene. From a lookup of the germline V gene (reference sequence), CDR1 and CDR2 are SGHKS and YYEKEE. The chain links TRBV5-5 with TRBJ1-2, with 8 bases aligning to TRBD1. The source material was CD8+ T cells from blood, sampled roughly 48 months after liver transplant. The receptor's source is a human patient who received a liver transplant. Following a transplant, some T cells may be graft donor cells, not patient cells. The DNA sequence is TGTGCCAGCAGCTTAGGCAGGGGGCTTTCTAACTATGGCTACACCTTC. This yields the protein CASSLGRGLSNYGYTF.